Detailed here is one T cell receptor beta chain. These data are taken from a study of blood T cell repertoires in COVID-19. The ends were cut back, 0 bases at V and 3 bases at J, with 14 bases in the middle. CDR3 length: 16 amino acids. Germline V gives CDR1 SGHRS, CDR2 YFSETQ. Under the authors' procedure: Estimates of nucleated cell counts were drawn from the amplification of reference gene primers. Sequencing was performed with immunoSEQ multiplex PCR; in TCRdb, only in-frame clones are kept and a portion is missing. V and J calls and clone size are those listed in that table; D and trimming were worked out from the DNA. The sample lists roughly 250,000 clones; around 86% were seen once. The cohort comprised adults aged roughly 18 to 95 years residing in approximately 25 US areas. Recovered status in Cohort 3 required two negative PCRs, clearance, or symptom resolution.

This chain uses TRBV5-1 with TRBJ2-3, with a tentative D call TRBD1 (7 bases). This TCR was sampled from a woman between 50 and 59 years old who had recovered from COVID-19. The sample comprised PBMCs or T cells enriched from blood (not recorded which). The CDR3 here is CASSLVPGGWTDTQYF. CDR3 bases: TGCGCCAGCAGCTTGGTTCCAGGGGGGTGGACAGATACGCAGTATTTT.